This TCR beta chain was sequenced for a study of yellow fever vaccine responses in identical twins. General study points: In identical twins, vaccine T cell responses appeared partly shared and partly individual.

MiXCR, applied by TCRdb to the RT-PCR reads, yields one record per CDR3 protein. The sample contains fewer than 5,000 distinct CDR3 sequences, over 75% of which appear only once. With respect to this clonotype: Its antigen is unidentified.

This CDR3 has 13 residues. The ends were cut back, 4 bases at V and 6 bases at J, with 11 bases in the middle. Germline values: CDR1 KGHSH, CDR2 LQKENI. The material was T cells from blood (PBMCs), unsorted or a sorted subset (not recorded which), obtained before or after yellow fever vaccination (not recorded which). The source is a woman aged 18-29 years who received the yellow fever vaccine. The chain combines TRBV18 with TRBJ2-3; D may match TRBD1 or TRBD2 (5 bases each). The CDR3 region is CASSLGPWDTQYF. Here the CDR3 DNA reads TGTGCCAGCTCACTGGGACCGTGGGATACGCAGTATTTT.